What follows are 21 T cell receptor beta chains derived from one specimen sequenced in a study of cytomegalovirus exposure and HLA in healthy donors. The PCR had 60 Vbeta and 13 Jbeta primers. Sequencing was performed with immunoSEQ multiplex PCR; in TCRdb, only in-frame clones are kept and a portion is missing. Its table lists about 120,000 clones. Sequences were obtained from PBMCs. The receptors shown here come from a man in his forties or fifties in good health and CMV-seropositive.

The DNA of the CDR3 is TGTGCCAGCAGCCCTCCATGGGCAGGGCTAGGAGAAGCTTTCTTT. Protein: CASSPPWAGLGEAFF. The chain employs TRBV9 and TRBJ1-1; a weak D match, TRBD1 (5 bases). V lost 4 bases and J lost 8, with 21 bases in between. CDR3 length: 15 amino acids. The germline CDR1 and CDR2 sequences are SGDLS and YYNGEE.

V is TRBV11-2 and J is TRBJ2-7; a weak D match, TRBD1 (5 bases). There are 14 residues in the CDR3. Trimming pared 1 base from V and 6 bases from J, leaving 13 bases between. The germline gives CDR1 SGHAT, CDR2 FQNNGV. DNA for the CDR3: TGTGCCAGCAGCTTAGGGGGCAGGGTAGGCGAGCAGTACTTC. Its translation is CASSLGGRVGEQYF.

V gene TRBV5-1 combines with J gene TRBJ2-1; 13 nucleotides match TRBD2. Germline V lookup: CDR1 SGHRS, CDR2 YFSETQ. V lost 4 bases and J lost 9; bases outside the gene matches: 7. The CDR3 has 15 residues. CDR3 nucleotides: TGCGCCAGCAGCGCCGGGACTAGCGGGATGGGTGAGCAGTTCTTC. This codes for CASSAGTSGMGEQFF. The whole variable domain, filled in from reference TRBV5-1 and TRBJ2-1, reads KAGVTQTPRYLIKTRGQQVTLSCSPISGHRSVSWYQQTPGQGLQFLFEYFSETQRNKGNFPGRFSGRQFSNSRSEMNVSTLELGDSALYLCASSAGTSGMGEQFFGPGTRLTVL.

The DNA of the CDR3 is TGTGCCAGCAGCTTAGGACAGGGTAGGCTCAATGGCTACACCTTC. Translation: CASSLGQGRLNGYTF. The V gene is TRBV5-6, the J gene TRBJ1-2; 8 bases fit TRBD1. CDR3 size: 15 residues. The germline V gene has CDR1 SGHDT and CDR2 YYEEEE. The V and J ends lost 2 bases and 6 bases, in that order; junction bases with no gene match: 9.

This rearrangement joins TRBV27 to TRBJ2-7, with 9 nucleotides matching TRBD1. CDR3 size: 15 residues. Germline CDR1 and CDR2: MNHEY and SMNVEV (reference sequence). V gave up 2 bases and J gave up 5 bases; unmatched junction bases: 7. CDR3: CASSLRGQGIHEQYF. In DNA, the CDR3 is TGTGCCAGCAGTTTAAGGGGACAGGGAATTCACGAGCAGTACTTC.

The genes are TRBV7-3 and TRBJ1-1; D remains unclear. Trimming shortened V by 5 bases and J by 2 bases, and 12 bases separated the two germline ends. CDR1 is SGHTA, CDR2 FQGTGA, per germline. This CDR3 has 14 amino acids. CDR3 nucleotide sequence: TGTGCCAGCAGCAGATCTGCACTTAACACTGAAGCTTTCTTT. Translated: CASSRSALNTEAFF.

The CDR3: CAISDSYEQYF. CDR3 bases: TGTGCCATCTCAGACAGCTACGAGCAGTACTTC. This chain connects TRBV10-3 to TRBJ2-7; weak D call: TRBD1 (5 bases). Germline V lookup: CDR1 ENHRY, CDR2 SYGVKD. V dropped 8 bases and J dropped 3 bases, with 8 bases sitting between them. The CDR3 has 11 amino acids.

The chain couples TRBV5-1 to TRBJ2-3; 7 bases align to TRBD2. The CDR3 has 15 residues. Germline trimming cut 4 bases from V and 7 bases from J; bases unmatched to any gene: 12. CDR1 is SGHRS, CDR2 YFSETQ, per germline. The CDR3 loop reads CASSPMSGGEHTQYF. Written as DNA, the CDR3 is TGCGCCAGCAGCCCCATGTCGGGAGGCGAACATACGCAGTATTTT.

The genes are TRBV4-2 and TRBJ1-1; TRBD1 agrees at 10 bases. Germline CDR1 reads LGHNA; CDR2 reads YNFKEQ. V was pared by 4 bases and J by 4 bases, with 6 bases of the junction left unmatched. The CDR3 contains 15 residues. CDR3 amino acids: CASSPSTGGFTEAFF. In nucleotides, the CDR3 is TGTGCCAGCAGCCCCTCGACAGGGGGCTTCACTGAAGCTTTCTTT.

The chain recombines TRBV19 with TRBJ1-5, with 8 bases matching TRBD1. This CDR3 has 14 amino acids. The germline gives CDR1 LNHDA, CDR2 SQIVND (reference sequence). The J segment lost 2 bases and the V segment lost 6 bases, leaving 3 bases of the junction unmatched. CDR3 loop: CASSPQGGNQPQHF. Here the CDR3 DNA reads TGTGCCAGTAGCCCACAGGGGGGCAATCAGCCCCAGCATTTT.

This chain uses TRBV13 with TRBJ2-5, with TRBD2 identical over 8 bases. With V trimmed by 0 bases and J by 5 bases, 2 bases remained unmatched. The CDR3 covers 14 residues. Germline CDR1 PRHDT, CDR2 FYEKMQ (reference sequence). In DNA, the CDR3 is TGTGCCAGCAGCTTAGGTCGGGGGGGTGAGACCCAGTACTTC. It codes for CASSLGRGGETQYF.

The chain joins TRBV4-1 to TRBJ2-7; the D gene is possibly TRBD1 (6 bases). Trimming shortened V by 1 base and J by 3 bases, and 16 bases separated the two germline ends. CDR1 MGHRA and CDR2 YSYEKL come from the germline V gene. The CDR3 is 16 residues long. The CDR3 DNA follows: TGCGCCAGCAGCCAAGGGCAGGGGAACAGAAACTACGAGCAGTACTTC. It translates to CASSQGQGNRNYEQYF.

The genes are TRBV11-3 and TRBJ2-5; perhaps TRBD2 as D (6 bases). CDR1 is SGHNT and CDR2 is YENEEA in the germline V gene. V was cut by 3 bases and J by 2 bases, with 13 bases left in between. This CDR3 spans 15 amino acids. The CDR3 DNA follows: TGTGCCAGCAGCTTGCGAGGAGGGAATCAAGAGACCCAGTACTTC. Its protein is CASSLRGGNQETQYF.

The genes are TRBV7-9 and TRBJ2-1, with D possibly TRBD1 on 6 matching bases. CDR3 length: 15 amino acids. Between the trimmed V and J ends, which lost 6 bases and 3 bases, there was a span of 15 bases. Germline-derived CDR1 and CDR2 are SEHNR and FQNEAQ (reference sequence). The CDR3 DNA reads TGTGCCAGCAGTTCGGCCGGGACACTCTACAATGAGCAGTTCTTC. Amino acid sequence: CASSSAGTLYNEQFF.

The chain combines TRBV5-1 with TRBJ2-5; 12 positions agree with TRBD2. The J call is doubtful: the DNA matches TRBJ2-7 better. Germline loops: CDR1 SGHRS, CDR2 YFSETQ. The CDR3 loop spans 15 amino acids. Here the CDR3 DNA reads TGCGCCAGCAGCGATGGACTAGCGGGGTCCTACGAGCAGTACTTC. It is translated as CASSDGLAGSYEQYF.

The genes are TRBV14 and TRBJ1-2; D ambiguous. V was pared by 7 bases and J by 4 bases, with 22 bases between. CDR1 SGHDN and CDR2 FVKESK come from the germline V gene. The CDR3 has 16 amino acids. The CDR3 coding sequence is TGTGCCAGCATCTTCAGACCCTGCAGGTCCGTCTATGGCTACACCTTC. It encodes CASIFRPCRSVYGYTF.

The rearrangement uses TRBV6-5 and TRBJ2-2; TRBD1 might be the D (5 bases). The V end lost 8 bases, the J end lost 2 bases, and 12 bases lay between the germline ends. CDR1 MNHEY and CDR2 SVGAGI come from the germline V gene. The CDR3 sequence is 14 residues long. The CDR3 sequence: CASGAGVNTGELFF. Written as DNA, the CDR3 is TGTGCCAGCGGGGCAGGCGTTAACACCGGGGAGCTGTTTTTT.

J is TRBJ1-1 and V is TRBV30; 8 bases match TRBD1. CDR1 and CDR2 (germline): GTSNPN, SVGIG (reference sequence). V was pared by 4 bases and J by 13 bases, with 8 bases of the junction left unmatched. The CDR3 spans 11 residues. CDR3 DNA sequence: TGTGCCTGGATCTCGGACAGGGTCGATTTCTTT. The encoded protein is CAWISDRVDFF.

The rearrangement joins TRBV28 to TRBJ1-1; D call uncertain. CDR1 MDHEN and CDR2 SYDVKM come from the germline V gene. The length of the CDR3 is 17 residues. V was trimmed by 1 base and J by 4 bases, leaving 19 bases between them. In DNA form, the CDR3 reads TGTGCCAGCAGTTTATATTTTAGGGAGAGGCTGAGCACTGAAGCTTTCTTT. Translated, it gives CASSLYFRERLSTEAFF.

The rearrangement joins TRBV7-9 to TRBJ2-1; unclear D gene. CDR3 length equals 14 residues. Per the germline V gene, CDR1 is SEHNR and CDR2 is FQNEAQ (reference sequence). V lost 0 bases to trimming and J lost 4 bases, with 7 bases between them. CDR3 amino acids: CASSLASPYNEQFF. The CDR3 DNA sequence: TGTGCCAGCAGCTTAGCTAGTCCTTACAATGAGCAGTTCTTC.

V usage is TRBV7-2 and J usage is TRBJ2-7; the match to TRBD2 covers 8 bases. V was clipped by 2 bases and J by 3 bases; unmatched bases: 15. The CDR3 runs 18 residues. Germline CDR1 reads SGHTA; CDR2 reads FQGNSA. The CDR3 DNA is TGTGCCAGCAGCTTAATCCCTACTAGCGGAAGCGCCATCTACGAGCAGTACTTC. Translating it yields CASSLIPTSGSAIYEQYF.